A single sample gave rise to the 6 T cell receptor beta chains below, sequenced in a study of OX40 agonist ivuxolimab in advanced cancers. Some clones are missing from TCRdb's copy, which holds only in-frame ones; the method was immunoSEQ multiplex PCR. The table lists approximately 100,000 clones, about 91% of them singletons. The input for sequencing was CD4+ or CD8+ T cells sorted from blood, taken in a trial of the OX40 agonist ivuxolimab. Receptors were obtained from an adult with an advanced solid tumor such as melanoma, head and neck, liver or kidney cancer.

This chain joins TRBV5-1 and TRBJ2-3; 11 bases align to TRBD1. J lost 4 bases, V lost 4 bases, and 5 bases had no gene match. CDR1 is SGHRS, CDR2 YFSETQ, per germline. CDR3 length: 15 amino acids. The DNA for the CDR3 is TGCGCCAGCAGCCAGGACAGGGGGCCCCCAGATACGCAGTATTTT. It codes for CASSQDRGPPDTQYF.

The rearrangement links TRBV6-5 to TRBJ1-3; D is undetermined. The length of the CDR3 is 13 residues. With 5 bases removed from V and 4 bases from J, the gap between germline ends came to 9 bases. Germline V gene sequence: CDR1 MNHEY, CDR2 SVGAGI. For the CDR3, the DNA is TGTGCCAGCAGTACATTTATAGGAAACACCATATATTTT. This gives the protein CASSTFIGNTIYF.

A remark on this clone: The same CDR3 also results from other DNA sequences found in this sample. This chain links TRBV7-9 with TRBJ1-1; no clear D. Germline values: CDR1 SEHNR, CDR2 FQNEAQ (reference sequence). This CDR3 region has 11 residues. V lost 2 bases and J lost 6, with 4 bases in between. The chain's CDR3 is CASSLSAEAFF. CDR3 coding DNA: TGTGCCAGCAGCTTAAGTGCTGAAGCTTTCTTT.

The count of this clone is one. The CDR3 DNA reads TGTGCCAGCAGCTCTGAAAGCGGGACACACAATCAGCCCCAGCATTTT. It codes for CASSSESGTHNQPQHF. This chain connects TRBV5-8 to TRBJ1-5, with D perhaps matching TRBD1 (6 bases). The CDR3 has 16 residues. Trimming left V 3 bases short and J 3 bases short, with 16 bases between. From germline, CDR1 is SGHTS and CDR2 YDEGEE. The whole variable domain, remainder taken from reference TRBV5-8 and TRBJ1-5, is EAGVTQSPTHLIKTRGQQATLRCSPISGHTSVYWYQQALGLGLQFLLWYDEGEERNRGNFPPRFSGRQFPNYSSELNVNALELEDSALYLCASSSESGTHNQPQHFGDGTRLSIL.

CDR3 sequence (DNA): TGTGCCAGCAGTCCCGGGACAGGGGCCGTAGTTGGCTACACCTTC. Translated: CASSPGTGAVVGYTF. The gene calls are TRBV6-5 and TRBJ1-2, with 10 bases lining up with TRBD1. The CDR3 runs 15 residues. V lost 5 bases, J lost 7 bases, and 10 bases stayed unmatched. Germline CDR1 and CDR2: MNHEY and SVGAGI.

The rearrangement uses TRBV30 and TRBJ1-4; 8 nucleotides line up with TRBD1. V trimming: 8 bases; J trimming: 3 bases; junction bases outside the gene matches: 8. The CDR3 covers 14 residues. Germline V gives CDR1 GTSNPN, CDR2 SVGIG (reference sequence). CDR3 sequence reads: CAGGQGGPNEKLFF. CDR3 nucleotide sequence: TGTGCCGGAGGACAGGGCGGTCCTAATGAAAAACTGTTTTTT.